The text below deals with one T cell receptor (beta chain). Antigen unknown. These data come from a study of cytomegalovirus exposure and HLA in healthy donors. CDR3 length: 17 amino acids. Trimming removed 8 bases from V and 5 bases from J; junction bases left unmatched: 14. CDR1 is SNHLY, CDR2 FYNNEI, per germline. Study-wide findings and caveats: Previously analyzed data showed that most TCR beta V segments were productive at a frequency of about 87% or about 30%. Within a later analysis, the majority of CMV-associated TCR beta chains appeared HLA-restricted.

Healthy individuals who donated bone marrow served as the donors. Whereas donors were nominally healthy upon sampling, unrecorded immune exposures were probable. The study ran its PCR with 60 Vbeta and 13 Jbeta primers. The repertoire was sequenced with immunoSEQ multiplex PCR; TCRdb's copy has only in-frame clones and lacks some. The table includes 75,000 to 100,000 clones, around 77% detected once. What was sequenced was PBMCs. The clonotype comes from a man in his forties or fifties in good health and CMV-seronegative. The J gene is TRBJ2-2, the V gene TRBV2; TRBD1 matches at 10 bases. In DNA form, the CDR3 reads TGTGCCAGCTCACGACAGGGGGCCCCGAGAATTACCGGGGAGCTGTTTTTT. It encodes CASSRQGAPRITGELFF.